Below, 7 T cell receptor beta chains from the same sample are listed, as sequenced in a study of identical twins. TCRdb called the 5' RACE reads again in MiXCR, with one record for every CDR3 protein. The sample consists of roughly 540,000 distinct CDR3 sequences, 22% of them appearing once. This same sample was also part of a study on T cells expressing NK-cell markers.

The sequencing input was CD4+ T cells sorted from blood. The receptor source for this set is a woman aged 18-29 years in good health.

The CDR3 region is CASSRPGLAGALYF. CDR3 DNA sequence: TGCGCCAGCAGCCGGCCGGGACTAGCGGGGGCTCTGTACTTC. V usage is TRBV5-1 and J usage is TRBJ2-5; TRBD2 aligns across 14 bases. This CDR3 has 14 amino acids. The V gene's germline CDR1 is SGHRS and CDR2 YFSETQ. V gave up 4 bases and J gave up 13 bases; unmatched junction bases: 9.

This sequence joins TRBV19 and TRBJ2-2; TRBD1 matches 10 bases. CDR3 size: 15 residues. The germline CDR1 and CDR2 sequences are LNHDA and SQIVND (reference sequence). The V and J ends lost 7 bases and 5 bases, in that order; junction bases with no gene match: 7. The chain's CDR3 is CASTRQGADTGELFF. The CDR3 coding sequence is TGTGCCAGTACTAGACAGGGGGCAGATACCGGGGAGCTGTTTTTT.

The J gene is TRBJ2-7, the V gene TRBV21-1; no DNA check was done on the table's D call, TRBD2. TRBV21-1 is classified as a pseudogene. This CDR3 region has 15 residues. The CDR3 loop is CASRGTPAGAHEQYF. DNA for the CDR3: TGTGCCAGCAGAGGGACCCCCGCCGGGGCCCACGAGCAGTACTTC.

The chain joins TRBV5-1 to TRBJ2-6, with 9 bases lining up with TRBD1. J was trimmed by 2 bases and V by 4 bases; bases with no gene match: 4. The CDR3 covers 16 residues. In germline, CDR1 is SGHRS, CDR2 YFSETQ. As DNA, the CDR3 is TGCGCCAGCAGCGTGCGACAGGGGGCTGGGGCCAACGTCCTGACTTTC. This gives the protein CASSVRQGAGANVLTF.

This clonotype was counted a few times. The genes are TRBV20-1 and TRBJ1-4; no definite D call. CDR1 DFQATT and CDR2 SNEGSKA come from the germline V gene (reference sequence). CDR3 length equals 14 residues. The V gene lost 6 bases and the J gene lost 6 bases, with 17 bases spanning the gap. CDR3: CSATPTTPYEKLFF. In nucleotides, the CDR3 is TGCAGTGCCACTCCGACAACGCCTTATGAAAAACTGTTTTTT.

The chain links TRBV6-5 to TRBJ2-7; D call uncertain. The CDR3 extends over 16 amino acids. Germline CDR1 reads MNHEY; CDR2 reads SVGAGI. Trimming shortened V by 0 bases and J by 0 bases, and 12 bases separated the two germline ends. The CDR3, as DNA: TGTGCCAGCAGTTACTCGATAAGTGGCCCCTCCTACGAGCAGTACTTC. Protein sequence: CASSYSISGPSYEQYF.

V is TRBV12-3 or TRBV12-4 and J is TRBJ1-2; no clear D gene. V lost 6 bases and J lost 1, with 9 bases in between. This CDR3 region has 13 residues. DNA of the CDR3: TGTGCCAGCAGCAACACTCGTAACTATGGCTACACCTTC. Encoded protein: CASSNTRNYGYTF.